This passage covers 11 T cell receptor beta chains from one sample sequenced in a study of OX40 agonist ivuxolimab in advanced cancers. Only in-frame clones appear in the TCRdb table, and some are missing; sequencing was by immunoSEQ multiplex PCR. Of under 90,000 clones detected, about 93% appear once; the ten largest clones hold about 0.32%. The sequencing used CD4+ or CD8+ T cells sorted from blood, collected in a trial of the OX40 agonist ivuxolimab. These TCRs come from an adult with an advanced solid tumor such as melanoma, head and neck, liver or kidney cancer.

J is TRBJ1-4 and V is TRBV19; TRBD1 matches 8 bases. CDR1 is LNHDA, CDR2 SQIVND, per germline (reference sequence). The CDR3 is 15 amino acids. The ends lost 6 bases at V and 6 bases at J; junction bases unmatched: 9. DNA of the CDR3: TGTGCCAGTAGATTCACTGGGACAGGATATGAAAAACTGTTTTTT. Translating it yields CASRFTGTGYEKLFF.

The chain joins TRBV7-2 to TRBJ1-1; D unresolved. V lost 5 bases and J 4 bases, leaving 11 bases between the germline ends. The CDR3 has 13 amino acids. CDR1 and CDR2 (germline): SGHTA, FQGNSA. The CDR3 is CASSIRMSTEAFF. For the CDR3, the DNA is TGTGCCAGCAGCATCCGGATGAGCACTGAAGCTTTCTTT.

The V call is TRBV10-1, the J call TRBJ2-4; D uncertain. This CDR3 is 15 amino acids long. The V and J ends lost 5 bases and 0 bases respectively, with 11 bases between them. Germline assignment: CDR1 WNHNN and CDR2 SYGVQD (reference sequence). The CDR3 DNA reads TGCGCCAGCAGTTCGGTATGGCCAGCCAAAAACATTCAGTACTTC. The encoded protein is CASSSVWPAKNIQYF.

In the case of this clone: The junction departs from the called germline gene at one end, perhaps through a read error. The genes are TRBV11-2 and TRBJ2-2; 15 nucleotides align to TRBD2. Germline V gives CDR1 SGHAT, CDR2 FQNNGV. The CDR3 is made up of 18 amino acids. CDR3 region: CASRLGLAGGPRTGELFF. CDR3 nucleotides: TGTGCCAGCAGATTAGGACTAGCGGGGGGGCCTCGGACCGGGGAGCTGTTTTTT.

V is TRBV6-4 and J is TRBJ1-6; tentatively, D is TRBD1 (6 bases). CDR1 is MRHNA, CDR2 SNTAGT, per germline. This CDR3 is built from 16 residues. The ends were cut back, 6 bases at V and 7 bases at J, with 19 bases in the middle. The CDR3 sequence is CASREPTGIWNSPLHF. CDR3 DNA: TGTGCCAGCAGAGAACCCACAGGGATATGGAATTCACCCCTCCACTTT.

V usage is TRBV7-2 and J usage is TRBJ2-7; 9 nucleotides match TRBD1. V gave up 1 base and J gave up 3 bases; unmatched junction bases: 4. The V gene's germline CDR1 is SGHTA and CDR2 FQGNSA. The CDR3 covers 15 residues. The CDR3 DNA reads as TGTGCCAGCAGCTTAGTTTGGACAGGGGACTACGAGCAGTACTTC. This sequence encodes CASSLVWTGDYEQYF. The whole variable domain, filled in from reference TRBV7-2 and TRBJ2-7, reads GAGVSQSPSNKVTEKGKDVELRCDPISGHTALYWYRQSLGQGLEFLIYFQGNSAPDKSGLPSDRFSAERTGGSVSTLTIQRTQQEDSAVYLCASSLVWTGDYEQYFGPGTRLTVT.

This chain joins TRBV18 and TRBJ2-7; TRBD1 matches at 10 bases. CDR1 is KGHSH, CDR2 LQKENI, per germline. V was pared by 5 bases and J by 1 base, with 11 bases of the junction left unmatched. The CDR3 is 17 residues long. Here the CDR3 reads CASSSDRDRGFSYEQYF. The CDR3 DNA reads as TGTGCCAGCTCATCAGACAGGGACAGGGGCTTTTCCTACGAGCAGTACTTC. The full variable domain, rest sourced from reference TRBV18 and TRBJ2-7, is NAGVMQNPRHLVRRRGQEARLRCSPMKGHSHVYWYRQLPEEGLKFMVYLQKENIIDESGMPKERFSAEFPKEGPSILRIQQVVRGDSAAYFCASSSDRDRGFSYEQYFGPGTRLTVT.

This chain joins TRBV18 and TRBJ1-5; D gene unclear. Germline lookup yields CDR1 KGHSH and CDR2 LQKENI. The CDR3 sequence is 13 residues long. V gave up 0 bases and J gave up 7 bases, with 7 bases separating them. The CDR3 DNA sequence: TGTGCCAGCTCACCACCAAACGAACAGCCCCAGCATTTT. Its protein is CASSPPNEQPQHF.

V gene TRBV2 combines with J gene TRBJ2-6; D is uncertain. V shed 2 bases and J shed 4 bases, with 3 bases lying between them. The CDR3 length is 13 residues. Looked up from germline, CDR1 is SNHLY and CDR2 is FYNNEI. CDR3 sequence (DNA): TGTGCCAGCAGTGAATCAGGGGCCAACGTCCTGACTTTC. Protein: CASSESGANVLTF.

The chain combines TRBV2 with TRBJ2-7; D is tentatively TRBD1 or TRBD2 (5 bases each). The length of the CDR3 is 14 residues. V was cut by 6 bases and J by 2 bases, with 14 bases left in between. CDR1 SNHLY and CDR2 FYNNEI come from the germline V gene. CDR3 sequence (DNA): TGTGCCAGCAGGGACACCGGGAACACCTACGAGCAGTACTTC. Translation: CASRDTGNTYEQYF.

The chain employs TRBV10-2 and TRBJ1-6; 7 nucleotides agree with TRBD1. The CDR3 has 15 amino acids. Germline V gene sequence: CDR1 WSHSY, CDR2 SAAADI. V was pared by 6 bases and J by 5 bases, with 7 bases of the junction left unmatched. The CDR3 sequence: CASRRGGTDNSPLHF. The CDR3 DNA reads as TGCGCCAGCAGGAGGGGGGGGACAGATAATTCACCCCTCCACTTT.